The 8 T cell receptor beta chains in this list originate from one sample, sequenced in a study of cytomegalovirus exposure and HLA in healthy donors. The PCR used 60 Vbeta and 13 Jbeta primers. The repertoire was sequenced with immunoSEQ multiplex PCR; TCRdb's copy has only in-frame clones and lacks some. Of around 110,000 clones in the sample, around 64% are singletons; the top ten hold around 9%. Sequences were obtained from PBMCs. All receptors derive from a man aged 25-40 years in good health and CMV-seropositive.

CDR3 residues: CASSLWGASEAFF. The CDR3 DNA sequence: TGTGCCAGCAGCTTATGGGGCGCCTCTGAAGCTTTCTTT. The rearrangement uses TRBV11-3 and TRBJ1-1, with a tentative D call TRBD1 (5 bases). Trimming pared 2 bases from V and 6 bases from J, leaving 10 bases between. The CDR3 runs 13 residues. Germline V gene sequence: CDR1 SGHNT, CDR2 YENEEA.

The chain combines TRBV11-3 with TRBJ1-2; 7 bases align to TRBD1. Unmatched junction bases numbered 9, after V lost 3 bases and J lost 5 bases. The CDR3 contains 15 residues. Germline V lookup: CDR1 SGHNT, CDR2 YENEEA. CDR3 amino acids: CASSLGRQGGYGYTF. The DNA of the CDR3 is TGTGCCAGCAGCTTGGGCCGACAGGGTGGGTATGGCTACACCTTC.

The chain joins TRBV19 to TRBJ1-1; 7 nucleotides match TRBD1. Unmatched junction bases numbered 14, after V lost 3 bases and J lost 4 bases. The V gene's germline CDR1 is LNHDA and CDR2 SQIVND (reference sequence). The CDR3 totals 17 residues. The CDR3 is CASSMSWRGRPGTEAFF. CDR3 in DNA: TGTGCCAGTAGTATGAGTTGGAGGGGGCGCCCAGGCACTGAAGCTTTCTTT.

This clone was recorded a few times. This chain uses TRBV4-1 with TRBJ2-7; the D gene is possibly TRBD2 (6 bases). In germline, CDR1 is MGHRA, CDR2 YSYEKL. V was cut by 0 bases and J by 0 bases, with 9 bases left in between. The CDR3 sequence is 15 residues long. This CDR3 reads CASSQEAGFSYEQYF. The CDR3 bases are TGCGCCAGCAGCCAAGAGGCGGGGTTCTCCTACGAGCAGTACTTC.

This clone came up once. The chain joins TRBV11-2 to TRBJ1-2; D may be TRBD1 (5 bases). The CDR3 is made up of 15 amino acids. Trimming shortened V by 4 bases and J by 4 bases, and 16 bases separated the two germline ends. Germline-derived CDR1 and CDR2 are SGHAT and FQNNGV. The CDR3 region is CASSSGPQVTYGYTF. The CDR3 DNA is TGTGCCAGCAGCTCGGGCCCACAGGTTACCTATGGCTACACCTTC. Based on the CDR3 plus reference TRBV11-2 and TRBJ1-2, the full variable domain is EAGVAQSPRYKIIEKRQSVAFWCNPISGHATLYWYQQILGQGPKLLIQFQNNGVVDDSQLPKDRFSAERLKGVDSTLKIQPAKLEDSAVYLCASSSGPQVTYGYTFGSGTRLTVV.

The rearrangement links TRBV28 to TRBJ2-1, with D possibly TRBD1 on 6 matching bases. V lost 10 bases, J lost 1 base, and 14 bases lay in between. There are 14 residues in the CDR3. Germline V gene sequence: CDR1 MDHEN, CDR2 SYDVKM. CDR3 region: CAIQQGPSYNEQFF. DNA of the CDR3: TGTGCCATCCAACAGGGACCTTCCTACAATGAGCAGTTCTTC.

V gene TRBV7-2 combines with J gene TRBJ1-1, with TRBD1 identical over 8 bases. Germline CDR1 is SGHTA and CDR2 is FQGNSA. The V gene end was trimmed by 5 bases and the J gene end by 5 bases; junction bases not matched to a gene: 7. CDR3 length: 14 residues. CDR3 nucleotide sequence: TGTGCCAGCAGCCTGACAGGGGAGAGGACTGAAGCTTTCTTT. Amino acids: CASSLTGERTEAFF.

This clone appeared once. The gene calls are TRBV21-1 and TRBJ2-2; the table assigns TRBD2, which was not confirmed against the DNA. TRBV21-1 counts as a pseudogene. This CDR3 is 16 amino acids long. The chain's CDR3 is CASSKLSGENTGELFF. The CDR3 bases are TGTGCCAGCAGCAAATTGTCGGGGGAGAACACCGGGGAGCTGTTTTTT.